The 15 T cell receptor beta chains below were found in one sample sequenced in a study of blood T cell repertoires in COVID-19. Only in-frame clones appear in the TCRdb table, and some are missing; sequencing was by immunoSEQ multiplex PCR. The sample carries 300,000 to 350,000 clones, approximately 91% recorded once. Sequencing used peripheral blood. The source of these receptors is a woman between 65 and 79 years old with COVID-19, enrolled during active disease.

The rearrangement links TRBV2 to TRBJ2-1; D gene unclear. CDR3 length: 15 residues. Deletions cut 6 bases from V and 1 base from J, with 13 bases between. The germline V gene has CDR1 SNHLY and CDR2 FYNNEI. The CDR3 loop is CASRGVRGSYNEQFF. The DNA of the CDR3 is TGTGCCAGCAGGGGTGTAAGAGGTTCCTACAATGAGCAGTTCTTC. The full variable domain, rest sourced from reference TRBV2 and TRBJ2-1, is EPEVTQTPSHQVTQMGQEVILRCVPISNHLYFYWYRQILGQKVEFLVSFYNNEISEKSEIFDDQFSVERPDGSNFTLKIRSTKLEDSAMYFCASRGVRGSYNEQFFGPGTRLTVL.

The rearrangement uses TRBV27 and TRBJ1-2, with 9 bases aligning to TRBD1. Germline CDR1 and CDR2: MNHEY and SMNVEV (reference sequence). V trimming: 5 bases; J trimming: 4 bases; junction bases outside the gene matches: 5. This CDR3 region has 14 residues. For the CDR3, the DNA is TGTGCCAGCAGTGTACAGGGGGCAGGCTATGGCTACACCTTC. Its protein is CASSVQGAGYGYTF.

This chain uses TRBV6-5 with TRBJ2-1, with TRBD2 as a possible D gene (6 bases). This CDR3 contains 13 residues. Trimming cost V 7 bases and J 5 bases, with 12 bases left between them. Germline values: CDR1 MNHEY, CDR2 SVGAGI. The CDR3 DNA sequence: TGTGCCAGCAAAGGATGGGGGGACAATGAGCAGTTCTTC. Encoded protein: CASKGWGDNEQFF.

This rearrangement joins TRBV20-1 to TRBJ2-1; D is possibly TRBD1 (5 bases). The CDR3 spans 12 residues. V was cut by 3 bases and J by 6 bases, with 9 bases left in between. Per germline, CDR1 DFQATT and CDR2 SNEGSKA (reference sequence). This CDR3 is CSASIRGNEQFF. CDR3 DNA sequence: TGCAGTGCTAGTATTAGGGGCAATGAGCAGTTCTTC.

The chain recombines TRBV4-1 with TRBJ2-3, with 11 bases identical to TRBD2. The CDR3 consists of 16 residues. Losses at the gene ends were 1 base for V and 7 bases for J; bases not matched to a gene: 7. The germline gives CDR1 MGHRA, CDR2 YSYEKL. CDR3 coding DNA: TGCGCCAGCAGCCAAGGGGTAGCGGGGGGGCTATATACGCAGTATTTT. As protein: CASSQGVAGGLYTQYF.

V and J are TRBV15 and TRBJ1-1; a weak D match, TRBD1 (5 bases). Trimming shortened V by 5 bases and J by 7 bases, and 17 bases separated the two germline ends. The CDR3 contains 14 residues. Germline V lookup: CDR1 LNHNV, CDR2 YYDKDF (reference sequence). The CDR3 sequence is CATSFRLGVDEAFF. In DNA form, the CDR3 reads TGTGCCACCAGCTTTCGTTTAGGGGTGGATGAAGCTTTCTTT.

V and J are TRBV5-1 and TRBJ2-7; tentative D call: TRBD1 (6 bases). The CDR3 has 11 residues. Germline CDR1 and CDR2: SGHRS and YFSETQ. V lost 4 bases to trimming and J lost 7 bases, with 9 bases between them. The DNA of the CDR3 is TGCGCCAGCAGCCTTGGACAGGAGCAGTACTTC. Translated, it gives CASSLGQEQYF.

CDR3 region: CASSRTGVGEKLFF. For the CDR3, the DNA is TGCGCCAGCAGCCGCACAGGGGTCGGTGAAAAACTGTTTTTT. The chain links TRBV4-1 to TRBJ1-4; 7 nucleotides align to TRBD1. The germline gives CDR1 MGHRA, CDR2 YSYEKL. V lost 4 bases to trimming and J lost 7 bases; unmatched junction nucleotides: 6. This CDR3 comprises 14 residues.

The J gene is TRBJ1-1, the V gene TRBV5-4; 9 bases are a match to TRBD1. Germline assignment: CDR1 SGHNT and CDR2 YYREEE (reference sequence). There are 15 residues in the CDR3. V shed 4 bases, J shed 1 base, and the junction held 5 bases outside the gene matches. Here the CDR3 reads CASSVPGQGNTEAFF. CDR3 sequence (DNA): TGTGCCAGCAGCGTCCCGGGACAGGGGAACACTGAAGCTTTCTTT.

The chain carries TRBV9 and TRBJ1-2; TRBD1 might be the D (5 bases). Germline V lookup: CDR1 SGDLS, CDR2 YYNGEE. Trimming cost V 0 bases and J 6 bases, with 9 bases left between them. The CDR3 contains 13 residues. The CDR3 DNA reads as TGTGCCAGCAGCGTAGCTTTAGGGGATGGCTACACCTTC. Encoded protein: CASSVALGDGYTF.

The rearrangement uses TRBV27 and TRBJ2-5; 11 positions match TRBD2. V lost 3 bases to trimming and J lost 9 bases; unmatched junction nucleotides: 3. Germline CDR1 is MNHEY and CDR2 is SMNVEV (reference sequence). The CDR3 is made up of 13 amino acids. CDR3 amino acids: CASSLASGGPQYF. The CDR3 DNA reads as TGTGCCAGCAGTTTGGCTAGCGGGGGGCCCCAGTACTTC.

The chain couples TRBV2 to TRBJ2-7; D call uncertain. The ends were cut back, 2 bases at V and 2 bases at J, with 4 bases in the middle. CDR1 is SNHLY and CDR2 is FYNNEI in the germline V gene. This CDR3 contains 12 residues. CDR3 loop: CASSESPYEQYF. The CDR3 region has the DNA TGTGCCAGCAGTGAAAGCCCCTACGAGCAGTACTTC.

The rearrangement links TRBV7-8 to TRBJ1-1, with a weak D call TRBD1 (5 bases). V lost 5 bases and J 6 bases, leaving 19 bases between the germline ends. There are 15 residues in the CDR3. The V gene's germline CDR1 is SGHVS and CDR2 FQNEAQ. The CDR3 sequence is CASSPSRTKSAEAFF. In nucleotides, the CDR3 is TGTGCCAGCAGCCCAAGTCGGACAAAGAGCGCTGAAGCTTTCTTT.

This clone has a single count. The J gene is TRBJ2-3, the V gene TRBV19, with D possibly being TRBD1 (5 bases). Germline CDR1 is LNHDA and CDR2 is SQIVND (reference sequence). The CDR3 consists of 16 residues. With 1 base removed from V and 2 bases from J, the gap between germline ends came to 13 bases. The CDR3 DNA sequence: TGTGCCAGTAGTATAGTAGGGGCTCGATCCACAGATACGCAGTATTTT. Its translation is CASSIVGARSTDTQYF.

The V gene is TRBV27, the J gene TRBJ1-1; D is perhaps TRBD1 (6 bases). In germline, CDR1 is MNHEY, CDR2 SMNVEV (reference sequence). The CDR3 contains 13 residues. Between the trimmed V and J ends, which lost 8 bases and 10 bases, there was a span of 20 bases. In DNA, the CDR3 is TGTGCCAGCGGGCTGACTGAGGGGGTCGCAGCTTTCTTT. Translation: CASGLTEGVAAFF.